These 29 T cell receptor beta chains share one sample of origin, sequenced in a study of T and B cells in COVID-19 patients. TRB was amplified from approximately 250-500 ng of blood genomic DNA. BIOMED2 TRB-A/B primer pools were used in multiplex TRB PCR. Each CDR3 protein is one row after TCRdb ran MiXCR on the multiplex PCR reads. The sample lists approximately 8,500 distinct CDR3 sequences, over 25% seen once, with more than 5% in the top ten. Sequenced input: blood. Receptors were obtained from a human donor who had recovered from COVID-19.

This clonotype is labeled as large. V gene TRBV29-1 combines with J gene TRBJ2-3; D remains unclear. Germline CDR1 reads SQVTM; CDR2 reads ANQGSEA. CDR3 size: 15 residues. The V and J ends lost 1 base and 3 bases respectively, with 14 bases between them. CDR3 in DNA: TGCAGCGTTGAAGGCACGCCCATAGGAACAGATACGCAGTATTTT. This translates into CSVEGTPIGTDTQYF.

The V gene is TRBV4-1, the J gene TRBJ2-3; 8 bases are shared with TRBD1. V was pared by 4 bases and J by 2 bases, with 8 bases of the junction left unmatched. The CDR3 is 16 amino acids. Germline CDR1 MGHRA, CDR2 YSYEKL. The CDR3 DNA sequence: TGCGCCAGCAGCCCTTCAGGGGGCTACTCCACAGATACGCAGTATTTT. Protein: CASSPSGGYSTDTQYF.

This rearrangement joins TRBV7-9 to TRBJ2-3; D call uncertain. The CDR3 spans 12 residues. The germline V gene encodes CDR1 SEHNR and CDR2 FQNEAQ (reference sequence). V dropped 4 bases and J dropped 2 bases, with 4 bases sitting between them. The CDR3, as DNA: TGTGCCAGCAGCTCAGTCACAGATACGCAGTATTTT. Translating it yields CASSSVTDTQYF.

This clonotype is labeled medium-sized. This chain connects TRBV12-3 or TRBV12-4 to TRBJ2-7; D may match TRBD1 or TRBD2 (6 bases each). Trimming took 4 bases from V and 7 from J, leaving 11 bases between them. The CDR3 runs to 12 residues. Written as DNA, the CDR3 is TGTGCCAGCAGTTGGAGGGGGGTGGAGCAGTACTTC. Its translation: CASSWRGVEQYF.

The rearrangement joins TRBV6-1 to TRBJ2-2; 7 positions agree with TRBD1. The length of the CDR3 is 15 residues. The germline V gene has CDR1 MNHNS and CDR2 SASEGT. V lost 5 bases, J lost 6 bases, and 9 bases stayed unmatched. The CDR3 loop reads CASSRPDREAGELFF. The CDR3, as DNA: TGTGCCAGCAGTAGGCCCGACAGGGAAGCCGGGGAGCTGTTTTTT.

This chain links TRBV7-6 with TRBJ1-6; TRBD1 is a possible D gene (5 bases). This CDR3 is 16 amino acids long. The V and J ends lost 2 bases and 8 bases respectively, with 16 bases between them. Germline loops: CDR1 SGHVS, CDR2 FNYEAQ. The CDR3: CASSLISLWGDSPLHF. The CDR3 DNA is TGTGCCAGCAGCTTAATCTCCCTCTGGGGGGATTCACCCCTCCACTTT.

This clonotype was seen only a few times. The chain links TRBV5-6 to TRBJ1-5; no clear D gene. In germline, CDR1 is SGHDT, CDR2 YYEEEE. V lost 0 bases and J lost 0, with 10 bases in between. CDR3 size: 16 residues. CDR3 sequence (DNA): TGTGCCAGCAGCTTGGCGGAGGGCTATAGCAATCAGCCCCAGCATTTT. Amino acids: CASSLAEGYSNQPQHF. The full variable domain, with the rest looked up from reference TRBV5-6 and TRBJ1-5, is DAGVTQSPTHLIKTRGQQVTLRCSPKSGHDTVSWYQQALGQGPQFIFQYYEEEERQRGNFPDRFSGHQFPNYSSELNVNALLLGDSALYLCASSLAEGYSNQPQHFGDGTRLSIL.

By frequency in the sample, this clonotype is medium-sized. This chain uses TRBV6-5 with TRBJ2-2; the match to TRBD1 covers 8 bases. Unmatched junction bases numbered 7, after V lost 6 bases and J lost 7 bases. Per germline, CDR1 MNHEY and CDR2 SVGAGI. The CDR3 covers 14 residues. This CDR3 is CASRDRDENGELFF. In DNA, the CDR3 is TGTGCCAGCAGGGACAGGGATGAGAACGGGGAGCTGTTTTTT.

By sample share, this clonotype is medium-sized. The chain is built from TRBV6-2 or TRBV6-3 and TRBJ2-7; 9 bases fit TRBD2. In germline, CDR1 is MNHEY, CDR2 SVGEGT. The CDR3 is 16 residues long. The ends lost 2 bases at V and 3 bases at J; junction bases unmatched: 8. CDR3 nucleotides: TGTGCCAGCAGTTACGGGGCAGCGGGGGGCCGCTACGAGCAGTACTTC. Encoded protein: CASSYGAAGGRYEQYF.

The genes are TRBV24-1 and TRBJ1-2; D is unresolved. The CDR3 is made up of 13 amino acids. Germline lookup yields CDR1 KGHDR and CDR2 SFDVKD. Between the trimmed V and J ends, which lost 9 bases and 3 bases, there was a span of 13 bases. CDR3 bases: TGTGCCACCCGGGGAGTTTTCGACTATGGCTACACCTTC. This gives the protein CATRGVFDYGYTF.

This clonotype was counted many times. The chain employs TRBV6-4 and TRBJ2-1; 8 nucleotides align to TRBD2. Germline values: CDR1 MRHNA, CDR2 SNTAGT. The CDR3 has 14 residues. Trimming took 3 bases from V and 14 from J; bases not matched to a gene: 12. This CDR3 is CASSESLTSGSKFF. As DNA, the CDR3 is TGTGCCAGCAGTGAATCACTAACTAGCGGATCGAAGTTCTTC.

This clonotype was recorded many times. The chain carries TRBV6-5 and TRBJ1-2; D is possibly TRBD1 (5 bases). Between the trimmed V and J ends, which lost 1 base and 0 bases, there was a span of 9 bases. Germline CDR1 is MNHEY and CDR2 is SVGAGI. The CDR3 contains 15 residues. The CDR3 DNA reads TGTGCCAGCAGTTACTTGGGGGTCCCTAACTATGGCTACACCTTC. Its protein is CASSYLGVPNYGYTF.

Only a few counts were recorded for this clonotype. The chain carries TRBV5-6 and TRBJ1-3, with 8 bases lining up with TRBD1. This CDR3 has 16 amino acids. After removal of 2 bases from V and 0 bases from J, the junction contained 4 bases not matched to a gene. CDR1 is SGHDT and CDR2 is YYEEEE in the germline V gene. The CDR3: CASSFPTGDSGNTIYF. The CDR3 DNA sequence: TGTGCCAGCAGCTTCCCGACAGGGGACTCTGGAAACACCATATATTTT.

CDR3 nucleotide sequence: TGTGCCAGCAGTCCAGGGACAGGGGAGGTTTCACCCCTCCACTTT. Amino acid sequence: CASSPGTGEVSPLHF. The chain couples TRBV6-1 to TRBJ1-6; 10 positions match TRBD1. This CDR3 comprises 15 residues. The germline V gene has CDR1 MNHNS and CDR2 SASEGT. V shed 5 bases and J 9 bases; nucleotides not matched to a gene: 7.

This clonotype is labeled as medium-sized (0.01 to 0.1%). CDR3 nucleotide sequence: TGTGCCTGGAGTGGGCTAGCGGGGGTCGGGGGGGAGCAGTTCTTC. Translated: CAWSGLAGVGGEQFF. The V call is TRBV30, the J call TRBJ2-1, with 10 bases identical to TRBD2. The CDR3 has 15 residues. V trimming: 1 base; J trimming: 10 bases; junction bases outside the gene matches: 10. CDR1 and CDR2 (germline): GTSNPN, SVGIG (reference sequence).

CDR3 in DNA: TGTGCCAGCAGCCCCACCGGGACCCTAAATGAGCAGTTCTTC. Protein product: CASSPTGTLNEQFF. J is TRBJ2-1 and V is TRBV5-4; D may be TRBD1 or TRBD2 (5 bases each). Germline V gene data show CDR1 as SGHNT and CDR2 as YYREEE (reference sequence). CDR3 length equals 14 residues. V was cut by 4 bases and J by 7 bases, with 15 bases left in between.

This clonotype came up once. CDR3 sequence: CSARNAKEAFF. The CDR3 coding sequence is TGCAGTGCCAGAAACGCTAAGGAAGCTTTCTTT. The chain carries TRBV20-1 and TRBJ1-1; unclear D gene. The V and J ends lost 6 bases and 8 bases respectively, with 13 bases between them. Germline values: CDR1 DFQATT, CDR2 SNEGSKA (reference sequence). This CDR3 has 11 amino acids.

This chain connects TRBV12-3 or TRBV12-4 to TRBJ2-5, with 7 bases matching TRBD2. The CDR3 covers 16 residues. The V and J ends lost 1 base and 5 bases, in that order; junction bases with no gene match: 10. The CDR3 nucleotides are TGTGCCAGCAGTTTAGGTTCCCTTGGGGGGGGGGAGACCCAGTACTTC. It specifies CASSLGSLGGGETQYF.

This clonotype was counted between two and nine times. CDR3 residues: CASRPQRRGLGSNQPQHF. CDR3 sequence (DNA): TGTGCCAGCAGGCCCCAGAGGAGGGGGTTAGGAAGCAATCAGCCCCAGCATTTT. The chain joins TRBV6-5 to TRBJ1-5; perhaps TRBD1 as D (6 bases). The CDR3 is made up of 18 amino acids. Per germline, CDR1 MNHEY and CDR2 SVGAGI. The V end was cut by 6 bases, the J end by 1 base, with 22 bases between.

The gene calls are TRBV5-1 and TRBJ1-1, with D maybe TRBD1 (5 bases). The ends were cut back, 1 base at V and 5 bases at J, with 15 bases in the middle. This CDR3 has 15 residues. Germline loops: CDR1 SGHRS, CDR2 YFSETQ. The CDR3 region has the DNA TGCGCCAGCAGCTTGTTTCCAGGGTCGGAGACTGAAGCTTTCTTT. Its translation: CASSLFPGSETEAFF.

This chain uses TRBV12-3 or TRBV12-4 with TRBJ1-2; 7 bases map to TRBD1. Trimming removed 6 bases from V and 5 bases from J; junction bases left unmatched: 3. The CDR3 contains 12 residues. CDR3 coding DNA: TGTGCCAGCAGCCCACAGGGGTATGGCTACACCTTC. Protein product: CASSPQGYGYTF.

V usage is TRBV10-3 and J usage is TRBJ1-2; perhaps TRBD1 as D (6 bases). This CDR3 comprises 13 residues. Deletions cut 8 bases from V and 1 base from J, with 11 bases between. The germline CDR1 and CDR2 sequences are ENHRY and SYGVKD. This CDR3 reads CAIGGRSNYGYTF. The DNA for the CDR3 is TGTGCCATCGGGGGCAGGAGTAACTATGGCTACACCTTC.

In this sample, this clonotype turned up many times. The chain uses TRBV6-6 and TRBJ2-3, with TRBD2 identical over 13 bases. Trimming at V came to 2 bases and at J to 0 bases, leaving 8 bases not matched to a gene. CDR3 size: 19 residues. CDR1 is MNHNY, CDR2 SVGAGI, per germline (reference sequence). The CDR3 reads CASSYKTSGGNPSTDTQYF. DNA for the CDR3: TGTGCCAGCAGTTACAAGACTAGCGGGGGGAACCCTAGCACAGATACGCAGTATTTT.

In its sample, this clonotype was seen many times. V is TRBV6-5 and J is TRBJ1-6, with D uncertain. Germline V gene lookup returns CDR1 MNHEY and CDR2 SVGAGI. The CDR3 spans 17 residues. Between the trimmed V and J ends, which lost 2 bases and 1 base, there was a span of 12 bases. The chain's CDR3 is CASSYDPGVSYNSPLHF. CDR3 bases: TGTGCCAGCAGTTACGATCCGGGAGTTTCCTATAATTCACCCCTCCACTTT.

J is TRBJ2-5 and V is TRBV24-1, with 8 nucleotides matching TRBD1. CDR1 KGHDR and CDR2 SFDVKD come from the germline V gene. V lost 2 bases and J lost 5; bases outside the gene matches: 6. The CDR3 extends over 15 amino acids. The CDR3 DNA follows: TGTGCCACCAGTGATTGGTCAGGGGGCGGTGAGACCCAGTACTTC. Its translation: CATSDWSGGGETQYF.

The chain combines TRBV10-3 with TRBJ1-1; 7 bases are a match to TRBD1. The CDR3 runs 13 residues. V gave up 5 bases and J gave up 2 bases; unmatched junction bases: 2. Germline V gene lookup returns CDR1 ENHRY and CDR2 SYGVKD. For the CDR3, the DNA is TGTGCCATCAGTACAGGGGTTAACACTGAAGCTTTCTTT. Translating gives CAISTGVNTEAFF.

V usage is TRBV6-4 and J usage is TRBJ1-6; no reliable D call. With 6 bases removed from V and 14 bases from J, the gap between germline ends came to 26 bases. This CDR3 is 16 amino acids long. CDR1 is MRHNA, CDR2 SNTAGT, per germline. The CDR3 is CASSPLIGQALASLHF. DNA of the CDR3: TGTGCCAGCAGCCCTTTAATCGGCCAGGCTTTGGCATCCCTCCACTTT.

Judged by abundance, this clonotype is medium-sized. The chain couples TRBV6-5 to TRBJ1-6; 10 positions agree with TRBD1. The CDR3 length is 15 residues. Germline-derived CDR1 and CDR2 are MNHEY and SVGAGI. The V gene end was trimmed by 4 bases and the J gene end by 9 bases; junction bases not matched to a gene: 6. CDR3 residues: CASSSGTGEVSPLHF. In nucleotides, the CDR3 is TGTGCCAGCAGTTCCGGGACAGGGGAGGTTTCACCCCTCCACTTT.

This rearrangement joins TRBV7-2 to TRBJ1-1, with 8 positions matching TRBD1. Per the germline V gene, CDR1 is SGHTA and CDR2 is FQGNSA. V trimming: 4 bases; J trimming: 4 bases; junction bases outside the gene matches: 5. The CDR3 runs 14 residues. The CDR3 here is CASSSRQGSTEAFF. The CDR3 coding sequence is TGTGCCAGCAGCTCCCGACAGGGGAGCACTGAAGCTTTCTTT.